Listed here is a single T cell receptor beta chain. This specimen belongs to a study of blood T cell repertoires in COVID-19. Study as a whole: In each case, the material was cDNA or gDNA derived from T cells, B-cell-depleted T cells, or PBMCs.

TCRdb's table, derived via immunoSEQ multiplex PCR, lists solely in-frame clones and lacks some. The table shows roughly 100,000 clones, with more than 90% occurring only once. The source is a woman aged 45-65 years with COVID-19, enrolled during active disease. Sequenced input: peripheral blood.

The CDR3 reads CATRDSNEQFF. CDR3 coding DNA: TGTGCCACCCGGGACAGCAATGAGCAGTTCTTC. V gene TRBV10-3 combines with J gene TRBJ2-1; 7 bases fit TRBD1. V shed 10 bases, J shed 6 bases, and the junction held 3 bases outside the gene matches. There are 11 residues in the CDR3. Germline CDR1 and CDR2: ENHRY and SYGVKD.